Here is one TCR beta chain with its context. Antigen: not known. This sample stems from a study of T-cell reconstitution after alpha-beta-depleted transplantation in children. General study results and limits: At around two months after transplant, the alpha-beta T cells were reportedly derived from several hundred expanded clones that came from non-depleted graft cells.

As it was prepared, the TCRbeta library received unique molecular identifiers. TCRdb fed the PCR reads into MiXCR, producing one record per CDR3 protein. The sample lists fewer than 550,000 distinct CDR3 sequences; approximately 10% were seen once. The CDR3 totals 15 residues. Losses at the gene ends were 6 bases for V and 4 bases for J; bases not matched to a gene: 10. The clonotype was recovered from a female patient younger than 10 who had a stem cell transplant for aplastic anemia, so the T cells may come from the graft donor. This sample comprised PBMCs, mostly from graft donor cells, obtained 180 days after TCRalphabeta/CD19-depleted stem cell transplant. The V gene is TRBV12-3 or TRBV12-4, the J gene TRBJ2-5; 8 bases line up with TRBD1. The CDR3 region has the DNA TGTGCCAGCAGCCCACGACGACAGGGGCTAGAGACCCAGTACTTC. It translates to CASSPRRQGLETQYF.